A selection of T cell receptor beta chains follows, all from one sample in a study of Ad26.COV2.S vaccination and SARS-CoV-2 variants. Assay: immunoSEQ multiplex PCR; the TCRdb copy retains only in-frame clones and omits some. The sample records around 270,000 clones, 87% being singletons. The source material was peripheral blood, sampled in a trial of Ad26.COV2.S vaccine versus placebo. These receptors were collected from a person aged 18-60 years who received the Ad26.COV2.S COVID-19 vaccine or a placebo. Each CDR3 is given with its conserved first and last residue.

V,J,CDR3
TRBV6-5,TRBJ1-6,CASSYSVTGYTLHF
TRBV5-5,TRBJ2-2,CASSWGTANTGELFF
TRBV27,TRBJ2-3,CASSSMTSGGPTDTQYF
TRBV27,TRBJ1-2,CASSLEGGRGPLNYGYTF
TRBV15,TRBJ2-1,CATSGGGAYEQFF
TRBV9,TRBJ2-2,CASSLSGAGATTKYTGELFF
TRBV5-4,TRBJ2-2,CASSLVLAETGELFF
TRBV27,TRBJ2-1,CASSSPPLAGGRYNEQFF
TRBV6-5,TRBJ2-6,CASTPDNPGANVLTF
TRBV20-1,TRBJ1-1,CSASPRTEAFF
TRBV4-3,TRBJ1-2,CASSQDRGVVGYTF
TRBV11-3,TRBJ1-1,CASSLGRNTEAFF
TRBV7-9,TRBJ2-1,CASSTRLAGFDNEQFF
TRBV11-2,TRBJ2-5,CASRQIQGTRQETQYF
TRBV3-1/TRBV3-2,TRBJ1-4,CASSQPTRDTEEKLFF
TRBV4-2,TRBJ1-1,CASSRETGAEAFF
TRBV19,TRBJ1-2,CASSIGVGQLYGYTF
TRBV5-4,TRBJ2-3,CASSSRAGPPTDTQYF
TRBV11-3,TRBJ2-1,CASSLFLVPNNEQFF
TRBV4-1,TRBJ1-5,CASSQDRASNQPQHF
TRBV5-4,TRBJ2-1,CASRPGTGGSYNEQFF
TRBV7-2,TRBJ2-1,CASSLGTSGGTEQFF
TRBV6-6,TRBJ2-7,CASSYTRDHEQYF
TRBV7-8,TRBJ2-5,CASSLTSSGSPVETQYF
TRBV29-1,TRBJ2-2,CSVGPGTGSDTGELFF
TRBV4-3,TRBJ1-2,CASSQEWPGPDGYTF
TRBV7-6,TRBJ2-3,CASSLYPGEADTQYF
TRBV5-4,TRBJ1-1,CASSSHGGAEAFF
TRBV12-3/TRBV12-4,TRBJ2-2,CASSLKGLGELFF
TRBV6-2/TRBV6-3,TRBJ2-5,CASSYPHSVGRGETQYF
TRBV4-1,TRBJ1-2,CASSQVTGNYGYTF
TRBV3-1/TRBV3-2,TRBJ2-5,CASSQGPLRIAETQYF
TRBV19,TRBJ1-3,CASSMRAGYSGNTIYF
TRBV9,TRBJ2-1,CASSVATGGYNEQFF
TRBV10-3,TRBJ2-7,CAISEIRGASSYEQYF
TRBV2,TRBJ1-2,CASTRGWNGYTF
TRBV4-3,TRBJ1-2,CASQGGELVGGYTF
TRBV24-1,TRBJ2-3,CATGQREGFDTQYF
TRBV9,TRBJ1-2,CASSVEPLSNYGYTF
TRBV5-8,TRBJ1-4,CASSLELTRPGKLFF
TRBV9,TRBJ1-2,CASSVWGAGNYGYTF
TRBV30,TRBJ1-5,CAWSVGAGNQPQHF
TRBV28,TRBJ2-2,CASNRGGGKGELFF
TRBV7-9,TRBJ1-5,CASSPQGGLSNQPQHF
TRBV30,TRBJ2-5,CAWSRLSGIQETQYF
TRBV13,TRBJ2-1,CASSLKLAEQFF
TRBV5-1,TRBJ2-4,CASASGAKNIQYF
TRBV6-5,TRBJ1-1,CASRDTGGAPAFF
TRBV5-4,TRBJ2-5,CASSVPRGSQETQYF
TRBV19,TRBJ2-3,CASRPLAGETDTQYF
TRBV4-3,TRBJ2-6,CASSQDYRSGANVLTF
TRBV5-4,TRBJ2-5,CASSLTHQETQYF
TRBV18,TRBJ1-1,CASSPSSGTEAFF